Listed below are T cell receptor beta chains from one sample, sequenced in a study of blood T cell repertoires in COVID-19. The table came from immunoSEQ multiplex PCR; TCRdb's copy has only in-frame clones and leaves some out. The profile shows approximately 270,000 clones, under 85% of them singletons. Sequencing used peripheral blood. The receptors were sampled from a human donor with COVID-19, enrolled during active disease. The donor label of this sample is uncertain. Both conserved end residues are part of each CDR3. D genes are given only for firm matches. Some rows have no size entry. The others give once, few or many, or a class for an expanded clone.

d_gene: TRBD1
j_gene: TRBJ1-2
abundance: .
v_gene: TRBV30
CDR3nt: TGTGCCTGGAGTGTAAGAGGGGGCGGTGGCTACACCTTC
CDR3aa: CAWSVRGGGGYTF

d_gene: TRBD2
j_gene: TRBJ2-5
abundance: .
v_gene: TRBV5-1
CDR3nt: TGCGCCAGCAGCCCGACTAGCGGGGGGAGGGAGACCCAGTACTTC
CDR3aa: CASSPTSGGRETQYF

d_gene: .
j_gene: TRBJ1-6
abundance: .
v_gene: TRBV25-1
CDR3nt: TGTGCCAGCAGTGATGGCCTCAATTCACCCCTCCACTTT
CDR3aa: CASSDGLNSPLHF

d_gene: TRBD2
j_gene: TRBJ2-7
abundance: once
v_gene: TRBV3-1/TRBV3-2
CDR3nt: TGTGCCAGCAGCCGATCGGGGACTAGCGGCTACGAGCAGTACTTC
CDR3aa: CASSRSGTSGYEQYF

d_gene: .
j_gene: TRBJ2-1
abundance: .
v_gene: TRBV30
CDR3nt: TGTGCCTGGAGTGCTTGGAGGGCCGATGGGGAGCAGTTCTTC
CDR3aa: CAWSAWRADGEQFF

d_gene: .
j_gene: TRBJ1-5
abundance: .
v_gene: TRBV30
CDR3nt: TGTGCCTGGAGCGCGTGGGGGGGTCAGCCCCAGCATTTT
CDR3aa: CAWSAWGGQPQHF

d_gene: TRBD1
j_gene: TRBJ1-2
abundance: .
v_gene: TRBV28
CDR3nt: TGTGCCAGCAGTCCGCTCCCCGACAGGGCGGAGGGCTACACCTTC
CDR3aa: CASSPLPDRAEGYTF

d_gene: .
j_gene: TRBJ1-1
abundance: .
v_gene: TRBV6-1
CDR3nt: TGTGCCAGCAGTGAAGTCCCCAGGAACACTGAAGCTTTCTTT
CDR3aa: CASSEVPRNTEAFF

d_gene: .
j_gene: TRBJ2-1
abundance: .
v_gene: TRBV7-8
CDR3nt: TGTGCCAGCAGCTATACCGGGAGTTCCTACAATGAGCAGTTCTTC
CDR3aa: CASSYTGSSYNEQFF

d_gene: TRBD2
j_gene: TRBJ2-5
abundance: .
v_gene: TRBV9
CDR3nt: TGTGCCAGCAGCGTAGAGGCTAGCGGGAGCTGGGAGACCCAGTACTTC
CDR3aa: CASSVEASGSWETQYF

d_gene: .
j_gene: TRBJ1-1
abundance: .
v_gene: TRBV30
CDR3nt: TGTGCCTGGGTGTGGCAGAACACTGAAGCTTTCTTT
CDR3aa: CAWVWQNTEAFF

d_gene: TRBD1
j_gene: TRBJ2-3
abundance: .
v_gene: TRBV19
CDR3nt: TGTGCCAGTAGCAAGGGGGCCAGCACAGATACGCAGTATTTT
CDR3aa: CASSKGASTDTQYF

d_gene: .
j_gene: TRBJ1-3
abundance: once
v_gene: TRBV5-4
CDR3nt: TGTGCCAGCAGCCTCCCGGGTCCCGGAAACACCATATATTTT
CDR3aa: CASSLPGPGNTIYF

d_gene: .
j_gene: TRBJ2-2
abundance: .
v_gene: TRBV29-1
CDR3nt: TGCAGCACCCGGGTGACTCATGACACCGGGGAGCTGTTTTTT
CDR3aa: CSTRVTHDTGELFF

d_gene: .
j_gene: TRBJ2-2
abundance: .
v_gene: TRBV19
CDR3nt: TGTGCCAGTAGTATTGAAGTCGCCGGGACCGGGGAGCTGTTTTTT
CDR3aa: CASSIEVAGTGELFF

d_gene: TRBD1
j_gene: TRBJ2-2
abundance: few
v_gene: TRBV29-1
CDR3nt: TGCAGCGTCTCCGGGGACAGGGGAGAGGGTTGGCACACCGGGGAGCTGTTTTTT
CDR3aa: CSVSGDRGEGWHTGELFF

d_gene: .
j_gene: TRBJ2-1
abundance: .
v_gene: TRBV30
CDR3nt: TGTGCCTGGAGTGACATTCCCTCCTACAATGAGCAGTTCTTC
CDR3aa: CAWSDIPSYNEQFF

d_gene: .
j_gene: TRBJ2-7
abundance: .
v_gene: TRBV24-1
CDR3nt: TGTGCCACCAGTGATGATACCGGGACTGGGAGCTACGAGCAGTACTTC
CDR3aa: CATSDDTGTGSYEQYF

d_gene: .
j_gene: TRBJ2-1
abundance: .
v_gene: TRBV2
CDR3nt: TGTGCCAGTTTGAGGGACATCGAGAATGAGCAGTTCTTC
CDR3aa: CASLRDIENEQFF

d_gene: .
j_gene: TRBJ2-2
abundance: .
v_gene: TRBV7-2
CDR3nt: TGTGCCAGCAGCTTAGACCCCCGGGGGACCGGGGAGCTGTTTTTT
CDR3aa: CASSLDPRGTGELFF

d_gene: TRBD1
j_gene: TRBJ1-1
abundance: .
v_gene: TRBV19
CDR3nt: TGTGCCAGTAGTATCAGGGGGCAATTGGGAGAAGCTTTCTTT
CDR3aa: CASSIRGQLGEAFF

d_gene: .
j_gene: TRBJ1-4
abundance: .
v_gene: TRBV20-1
CDR3nt: TGCAGTTACTACGGGGGGGAAAAACTGTTTTTT
CDR3aa: CSYYGGEKLFF